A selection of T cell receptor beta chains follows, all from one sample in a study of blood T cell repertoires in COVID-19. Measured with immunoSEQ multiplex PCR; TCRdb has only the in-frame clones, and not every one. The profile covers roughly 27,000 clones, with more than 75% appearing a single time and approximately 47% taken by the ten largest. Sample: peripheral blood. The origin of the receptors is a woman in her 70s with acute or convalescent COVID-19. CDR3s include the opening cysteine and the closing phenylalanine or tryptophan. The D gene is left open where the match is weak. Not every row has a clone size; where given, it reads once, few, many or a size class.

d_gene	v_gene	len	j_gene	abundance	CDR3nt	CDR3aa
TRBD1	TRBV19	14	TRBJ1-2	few	TGTGCCAGTAGCCCCGGGACAGGGCAGGAGGGCTACACCTTC	CASSPGTGQEGYTF
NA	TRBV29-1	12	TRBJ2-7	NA	TGCAGCGTTCGGGCAGAGGGCGACGAGCAGTACTTC	CSVRAEGDEQYF
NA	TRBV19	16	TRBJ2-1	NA	TGTGCCAGTAGTACCCTGGGGCAGGGTATCTACAATGAGCAGTTCTTC	CASSTLGQGIYNEQFF
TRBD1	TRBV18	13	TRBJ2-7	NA	TGTGCCAGCTCCCGCGACAGGGGCGATGAGCAGTACTTC	CASSRDRGDEQYF
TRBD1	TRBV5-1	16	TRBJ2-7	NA	TGCGCCAGCAGCTTGGGTGCCTCCGACAGGGTCAACGAGCAGTACTTC	CASSLGASDRVNEQYF
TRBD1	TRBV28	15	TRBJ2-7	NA	TGTGCCAGCAGTTTCATCGGACAGGGGGCCCACGAGCAGTACTTC	CASSFIGQGAHEQYF
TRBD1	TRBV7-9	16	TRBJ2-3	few	TGTGCCAGCAGCGTTTCAACAGGGGGCGGTCAAGATACGCAGTATTTT	CASSVSTGGGQDTQYF
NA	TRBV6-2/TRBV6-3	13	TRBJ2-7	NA	TGTGCCAGCAGTTTGGTGGGAGAATACGAGCAGTACTTC	CASSLVGEYEQYF
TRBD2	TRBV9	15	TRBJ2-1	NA	TGTGCCAGCAGCGTAGGGCTAGCGGGAGTCAATGAGCAGTTCTTC	CASSVGLAGVNEQFF
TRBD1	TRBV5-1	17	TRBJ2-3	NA	TGCGCCAGCAGCCTAGCCCCACAGGGGTCTAGTACAGATACGCAGTATTTT	CASSLAPQGSSTDTQYF
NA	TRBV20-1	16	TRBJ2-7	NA	TGCAGTGCTAGTGGGCTGCAGGGTGAGAAGCCCTACGAGCAGTACTTC	CSASGLQGEKPYEQYF
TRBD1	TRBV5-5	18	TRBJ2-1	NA	TGTGCCAGCAGCCCTGGACAGGGGGTGGGCGGCCACTACAATGAGCAGTTCTTC	CASSPGQGVGGHYNEQFF
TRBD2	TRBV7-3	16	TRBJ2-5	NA	TGTGCCAGCAGCCCAGGACTAGCGGGAGCAATCGAAGACCAGTACTTC	CASSPGLAGAIEDQYF
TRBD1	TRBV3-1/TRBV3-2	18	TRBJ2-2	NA	TGTGCCAGCAGCCAAGACGCTCTGAGACAGGGCGCAACCGGGGAGCTGTTTTTT	CASSQDALRQGATGELFF
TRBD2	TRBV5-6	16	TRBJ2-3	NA	TGTGCCAGCAGCTTGGGCCTAGCGGGAGTATCAGATACGCAGTATTTT	CASSLGLAGVSDTQYF
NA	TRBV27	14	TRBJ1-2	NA	TGTGCTCGCCTGCGGATACAGGGAAGGTATGGCTACACCTTC	CARLRIQGRYGYTF
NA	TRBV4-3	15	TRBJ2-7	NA	TGCGCCAGCAGCCAAGAGGAAACAGGAGCCTACGAGCAGTACTTC	CASSQEETGAYEQYF
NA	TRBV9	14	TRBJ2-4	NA	TGTGCCAGCAGCGTAGCTGGTATAGAAAACATTCAGTACTTC	CASSVAGIENIQYF
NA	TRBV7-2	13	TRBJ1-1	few	TGTGCCAGCAGCTCCACCTCGGGGACTGAAGCTTTCTTT	CASSSTSGTEAFF
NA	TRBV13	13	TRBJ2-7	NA	TGTGCCAGCAGCTTAGATACAGACTACGAGCAGTACTTC	CASSLDTDYEQYF
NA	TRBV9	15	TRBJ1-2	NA	TGTGCCAGCAGCGCCCCTGTTGGGGGGGCGTATGGCTACACCTTC	CASSAPVGGAYGYTF
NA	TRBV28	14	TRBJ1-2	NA	TGTGCCAGCAGTCCCCTGACAGAGCAAGAAGGCTACACCTTC	CASSPLTEQEGYTF
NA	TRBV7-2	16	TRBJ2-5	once	TGTGCCAGCAGCTTACAAGCGCCCTCTGGGCAAGAGACCCAGTACTTC	CASSLQAPSGQETQYF
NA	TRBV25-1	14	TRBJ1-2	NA	TGTGCCAGCAGTGAAGGCGGGCCTAACTATGGCTACACCTTC	CASSEGGPNYGYTF
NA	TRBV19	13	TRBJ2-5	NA	TGTGCCAGTAGTATCACAGGGCGAGAGACCCAGTACTTC	CASSITGRETQYF
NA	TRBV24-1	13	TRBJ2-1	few	TGTGCCACCAGTCCGCGGGGCTACAATGAGCAGTTCTTC	CATSPRGYNEQFF
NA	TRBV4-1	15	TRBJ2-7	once	TGCGCCAGCAGTCCTCGGAGGACGGGAACCTACGAGCAGTACTTC	CASSPRRTGTYEQYF
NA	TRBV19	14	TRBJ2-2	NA	TGTGCCAGTAGTATAGATCGGAGAAGCGGGGAGCTGTTTTTT	CASSIDRRSGELFF
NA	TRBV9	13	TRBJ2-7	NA	TGTGCCAGCAGCGAGGGGCCCACGGGTGAGCAGTACTTC	CASSEGPTGEQYF
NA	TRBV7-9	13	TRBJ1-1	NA	TGTGCCAGCAGCCCCAGCGTTATTCTTGAAGCTTTCTTT	CASSPSVILEAFF
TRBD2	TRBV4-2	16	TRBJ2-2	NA	TGTGCCAGCAGCCAAGGGGTCGGGGGGGAGACCGGGGAGCTGTTTTTT	CASSQGVGGETGELFF
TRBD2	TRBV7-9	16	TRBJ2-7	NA	TGTGCCAGCAGCTTAGCGGGACTAGCGGGGGACTACGAGCAGTACTTC	CASSLAGLAGDYEQYF
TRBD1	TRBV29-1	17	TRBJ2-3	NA	TGCAGCCCAAAGGTGAAGGGACAGGGGGCTGTCACAGATACGCAGTATTTT	CSPKVKGQGAVTDTQYF
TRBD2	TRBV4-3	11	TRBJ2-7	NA	TGCGCCAGCAGCTACGGGGGGGAGCAGTACTTC	CASSYGGEQYF
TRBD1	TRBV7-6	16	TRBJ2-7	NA	TGTGCCAGCAGCCGGAATTCCGGGACAGGAACCTACGAGCAGTACTTC	CASSRNSGTGTYEQYF
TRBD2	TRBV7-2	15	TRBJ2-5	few	TGTGCCAGCAGCTACGTCGGGGGGGCCATAGAGACCCAGTACTTC	CASSYVGGAIETQYF
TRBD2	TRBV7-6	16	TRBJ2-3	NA	TGTGCCAGCAGCCCCCATTTAGGGACTAGCGGGGCTACGCAGTATTTT	CASSPHLGTSGATQYF
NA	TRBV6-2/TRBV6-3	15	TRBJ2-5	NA	TGTGCCAGCACCCCCCTTGAGGGCTTCCAAGAGACCCAGTACTTC	CASTPLEGFQETQYF
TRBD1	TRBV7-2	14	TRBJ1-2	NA	TGTGCCAGCAGCGTGGGACAGGGCGAGGGTGGCTACACCTTC	CASSVGQGEGGYTF
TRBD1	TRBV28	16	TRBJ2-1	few	TGTGCCAGCAGTCCGCAAGGGACAGCCTCCTACAATGAGCAGTTCTTC	CASSPQGTASYNEQFF
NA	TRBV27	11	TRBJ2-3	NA	TGTGCCAGCAGTTTATCCAGTACGCAGTATTTT	CASSLSSTQYF
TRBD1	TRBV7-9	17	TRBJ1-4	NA	TGTGCCAGCAGCCCTCTAAGGCTGACAGGGGCTAATGAAAAACTGTTTTTT	CASSPLRLTGANEKLFF
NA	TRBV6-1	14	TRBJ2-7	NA	TGTGCCAGCAGTGAAACCGGGGGCTCCTACGAGCAGTACTTC	CASSETGGSYEQYF
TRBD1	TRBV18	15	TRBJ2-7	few	TGTGCCAGCTCCGAAGCGACAGGGTCGGCCTACGAGCAGTACTTC	CASSEATGSAYEQYF
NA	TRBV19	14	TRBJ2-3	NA	TGTGCCAGTAGTATAGCGCTAGCCACAGATACGCAGTATTTT	CASSIALATDTQYF
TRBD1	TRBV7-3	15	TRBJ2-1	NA	TGTGCCAGCAGCTTAACGACCCACAGGGGCAATGAGCAGTTCTTC	CASSLTTHRGNEQFF
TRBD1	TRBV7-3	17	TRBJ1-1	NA	TGTGCCAGCAGCCCTACTGACAGGGGGCTCATGAACACTGAAGCTTTCTTT	CASSPTDRGLMNTEAFF
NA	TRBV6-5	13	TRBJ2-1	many	TGTGCCAGCAGTTCGGGGTGGGACAATGAGCAGTTCTTC	CASSSGWDNEQFF